One T cell receptor (beta chain) is described in this entry. Assignments of participants to cohorts depended upon their own reported clinical history. Recovery among Cohort 3 donors was established by two negative PCRs, clearance, or symptom resolution. Some clones are missing from TCRdb's copy, which holds only in-frame ones; the method was immunoSEQ multiplex PCR. This table has about 330,000 clones, about 85% appearing once. This sample was taken from a study of blood T cell repertoires in COVID-19. The ends were cut back, 6 bases at V and 1 base at J, with 14 bases in the middle. CDR1 WSHSY and CDR2 SAAADI come from the germline V gene. The CDR3 runs to 15 residues.

The sequence derives from a woman aged 25 to 39 who had recovered from COVID-19. The sample taken for sequencing was PBMCs or T cells enriched from blood (not recorded which). The chain recombines TRBV10-2 with TRBJ2-3; weak D call: TRBD2 (7 bases). The CDR3 here is CASRGWGGGTDTQYF. CDR3 DNA sequence: TGCGCCAGCAGAGGCTGGGGGGGCGGCACAGATACGCAGTATTTT.